This T cell receptor beta chain was sequenced for a study of T cells after posttransplantation cyclophosphamide. The method was immunoSEQ multiplex PCR; TCRdb's version includes in-frame clones alone and lacks a portion of them. The sample yields around 13,000 clones, without any singletons. Looked up from germline, CDR1 is WSHSY and CDR2 is SAAADI. The CDR3 is 16 amino acids. Trimming cost V 6 bases and J 5 bases; bases outside gene matches: 11. Busulfan-fludarabine conditioning, marrow transplant, and cyclophosphamide on days +3 and +4 were administered. This clone was observed at least ten times. The origin of this receptor is a female patient in her 40s who received an allogeneic stem cell transplant from an unrelated donor, was CMV-positive, and had acute GVHD only. Some T cells may trace back to the graft donor. The sample consisted of PBMCs, taken after allogeneic stem cell transplant with posttransplant cyclophosphamide. The gene calls are TRBV10-2 and TRBJ2-2; 8 nucleotides align to TRBD2. CDR3 DNA sequence: TGCGCCAGCAGCTTAGGGGCGGGAGGTCGGACCGGGGAGCTGTTTTTT. This translates into CASSLGAGGRTGELFF.